The 23 T cell receptor beta chains below were found in one sample sequenced in a study of beta chain features in type 1 diabetes. Sequenced material consisted of expressed TCRB transcripts (all of the isolated RNA was reverse transcribed). TCRdb keeps only in-frame clones here, not all; method: immunoSEQ multiplex PCR. There are 300,000 or so clones in the sample; 8% occur only once, and 0.44% lies in the top ten. The sample taken for sequencing was central memory CD4+ T cells from blood. The receptors stem from a young woman in good health.

This sequence joins TRBV7-2 and TRBJ2-7; 10 nucleotides agree with TRBD2. CDR1 is SGHTA and CDR2 is FQGNSA in the germline V gene. Trimming at V came to 3 bases and at J to 7 bases, leaving 21 bases not matched to a gene. The CDR3 is 19 amino acids. The CDR3 loop reads CASSFISRGLAGEPGEQYF. The DNA for the CDR3 is TGTGCCAGCAGCTTCATTAGTCGGGGCCTAGCGGGAGAACCGGGGGAGCAGTACTTC. The full variable domain, rest sourced from reference TRBV7-2 and TRBJ2-7, is GAGVSQSPSNKVTEKGKDVELRCDPISGHTALYWYRQSLGQGLEFLIYFQGNSAPDKSGLPSDRFSAERTGGSVSTLTIQRTQQEDSAVYLCASSFISRGLAGEPGEQYFGPGTRLTVT.

The sample holds many counts of this clone. This rearrangement joins TRBV4-3 to TRBJ2-1, with D unclear. V lost 4 bases, J lost 6 bases, and 13 bases lay in between. In germline, CDR1 is LGHNA, CDR2 YSLEER. The CDR3 sequence is 14 residues long. CDR3 loop: CASSRGLAFNEQFF. The DNA for the CDR3 is TGCGCCAGCAGCCGGGGTCTCGCCTTCAATGAGCAGTTCTTC.

This clone was observed a few times. The genes are TRBV5-4 and TRBJ2-5; 10 positions agree with TRBD2. V dropped 4 bases and J dropped 5; count of bases not matched to a gene: 11. CDR1 SGHNT and CDR2 YYREEE come from the germline V gene (reference sequence). The CDR3 has 16 amino acids. The CDR3 bases are TGTGCCAGCAGCAAAGGACTAGCGGAGCTACGGGAGACCCAGTACTTC. As protein: CASSKGLAELRETQYF.

In its sample, this clone was seen a few times. The chain couples TRBV5-1 to TRBJ2-5; D is unresolved. V dropped 3 bases and J dropped 1 base, with 13 bases sitting between them. CDR1 SGHRS and CDR2 YFSETQ come from the germline V gene. The CDR3 length is 15 residues. CDR3: CASSSQGLGQETQYF. The DNA for the CDR3 is TGCGCCAGCAGCTCCCAAGGCCTGGGCCAAGAGACCCAGTACTTC.

This clone was seen only a few times. The rearrangement links TRBV28 to TRBJ2-1, with unresolved D. Trimming took off 6 bases at V and 8 bases at J, with 11 bases between the two ends. The CDR3 is made up of 12 amino acids. Germline CDR1 reads MDHEN; CDR2 reads SYDVKM. CDR3: CASRQRWDEQFF. CDR3 sequence (DNA): TGTGCCAGCAGGCAGAGGTGGGATGAGCAGTTCTTC.

In this sample, this clone turned up a few times. The chain is built from TRBV6-1 and TRBJ1-5, with D unresolved. Germline V lookup: CDR1 MNHNS, CDR2 SASEGT. CDR3 length equals 12 residues. V was clipped by 8 bases and J by 6 bases, with 11 bases between them. The CDR3 DNA sequence: TGTGCCAGCGAACGGCCTGGTCAGCCCCAGCATTTT. Amino acids: CASERPGQPQHF.

This clone was counted between two and nine times. The rearrangement links TRBV27 to TRBJ2-5; D remains ambiguous. The CDR3 runs 13 residues. CDR1 and CDR2 from the germline V gene are MNHEY and SMNVEV (reference sequence). Trimming removed 3 bases from V and 5 bases from J, with 10 bases in between. CDR3 in amino acids: CASSFVGRETQYF. DNA of the CDR3: TGTGCCAGCAGTTTTGTGGGTAGGGAGACCCAGTACTTC.

This clone has a handful of counts. This chain connects TRBV29-1 to TRBJ2-5; D is ambiguous. CDR3 size: 13 residues. V was pared by 4 bases and J by 1 base, with 10 bases between. CDR1 SQVTM and CDR2 ANQGSEA come from the germline V gene. The CDR3 sequence is CSVVMGFQETQYF. The CDR3 DNA follows: TGCAGCGTTGTCATGGGGTTCCAAGAGACCCAGTACTTC.

Of note for this clone: Different DNA sequences within this sample yield the same CDR3. The chain employs TRBV5-1 and TRBJ2-7; 8 bases align to TRBD1. V trimming: 5 bases; J trimming: 4 bases; junction bases outside the gene matches: 5. CDR1 is SGHRS and CDR2 is YFSETQ in the germline V gene. The CDR3 spans 13 residues. CDR3 in amino acids: CASRGQGLYEQYF. CDR3 nucleotide sequence: TGCGCCAGCAGAGGACAGGGTCTGTACGAGCAGTACTTC. The variable domain in full, with the rest retrieved from reference TRBV5-1 and TRBJ2-7, is KAGVTQTPRYLIKTRGQQVTLSCSPISGHRSVSWYQQTPGQGLQFLFEYFSETQRNKGNFPGRFSGRQFSNSRSEMNVSTLELGDSALYLCASRGQGLYEQYFGPGTRLTVT.

This clone was found many times. The V gene is TRBV7-8, the J gene TRBJ2-6; 7 bases map to TRBD1. The CDR3 length is 16 residues. CDR1 is SGHVS, CDR2 FQNEAQ, per germline. The J segment lost 0 bases and the V segment lost 4 bases, leaving 3 bases of the junction unmatched. The CDR3 region is CASSSAGGSGANVLTF. The CDR3 DNA sequence: TGTGCCAGCAGCTCTGCAGGGGGCTCTGGGGCCAACGTCCTGACTTTC.

This clone was seen at least ten times. The V and J genes are TRBV29-1 and TRBJ1-4; D is uncertain. The germline gives CDR1 SQVTM, CDR2 ANQGSEA. The CDR3 loop spans 13 amino acids. Trimming left V 0 bases short and J 7 bases short, with 9 bases between. CDR3 nucleotides: TGCAGCGTTGAAGATTGGGCCACTGAAAAACTGTTTTTT. Encoded protein: CSVEDWATEKLFF.

Only a few counts were recorded for this clone. The CDR3 is CASSSLYGPEAFF. CDR3 nucleotides: TGCGCCAGCAGCTCGCTATATGGCCCTGAAGCTTTCTTT. The gene calls are TRBV5-1 and TRBJ1-1; D gene unclear. CDR3 length: 13 amino acids. V dropped 3 bases and J dropped 6 bases, with 12 bases sitting between them. From germline, CDR1 is SGHRS and CDR2 YFSETQ.

The chain combines TRBV29-1 with TRBJ2-3; unclear D gene. The assigned J gene may be wrong: the sequence end matches TRBJ1-5 better. CDR1 and CDR2 from the germline V gene are SQVTM and ANQGSEA. The CDR3 totals 15 residues. CDR3 in DNA: TGCAGCGTTCAGAGACTAGCGGAGCCCACAGATACGCAGCATTTT. Amino acid sequence: CSVQRLAEPTDTQHF.

This clone was observed a handful of times. This chain links TRBV28 with TRBJ2-5; 11 bases match TRBD1. J lost 4 bases, V lost 4 bases, and 2 bases had no gene match. CDR1 and CDR2 (germline): MDHEN, SYDVKM. This CDR3 spans 14 amino acids. The CDR3 DNA reads as TGTGCCAGCAGTTGGACAGGGGGCCGAGAGACCCAGTACTTC. Residues: CASSWTGGRETQYF.

This chain links TRBV6-5 with TRBJ2-7, with D tentatively TRBD1 (6 bases). Deletions cut 5 bases from V and 4 bases from J, with 12 bases between. Germline CDR1 is MNHEY and CDR2 is SVGAGI. The CDR3 runs to 13 residues. CDR3 nucleotide sequence: TGTGCCAGCAGTAAAAACAGGGATTACGAGCAGTACTTC. Protein: CASSKNRDYEQYF.

CDR3 sequence reads: CASKGAGVGNEQFF. The CDR3 region has the DNA TGTGCCAGCAAAGGAGCGGGAGTAGGAAATGAGCAGTTCTTC. The rearrangement links TRBV6-5 to TRBJ2-1; 8 bases are shared with TRBD2. This CDR3 region has 14 residues. V shed 7 bases and J 7 bases; nucleotides not matched to a gene: 9. Germline CDR1 is MNHEY and CDR2 is SVGAGI.

The chain combines TRBV9 with TRBJ2-5, with 8 bases matching TRBD1. Per germline, CDR1 SGDLS and CDR2 YYNGEE. Trimming cost V 4 bases and J 5 bases; bases outside gene matches: 13. The CDR3 runs 16 residues. The CDR3 coding sequence is TGTGCCAGCAGCCCCGTAGGGGACAGGCCCTTCGAGACCCAGTACTTC. Translating it yields CASSPVGDRPFETQYF.

V usage is TRBV19 and J usage is TRBJ1-2, with D tentatively TRBD1 (6 bases). Per germline, CDR1 LNHDA and CDR2 SQIVND (reference sequence). The V end lost 5 bases, the J end lost 5 bases, and 12 bases lay between the germline ends. This CDR3 region has 13 residues. This CDR3 is CASSPRGGYGYTF. The CDR3 DNA reads TGTGCCAGTAGTCCCCGAGGGGGGTATGGCTACACCTTC.

This clone was observed a handful of times. Written as DNA, the CDR3 is TGTGCCAGCAGTCCTCGATCGACTAGCGGGAGGGCCGGAGAGCAGTTCTTC. This gives the protein CASSPRSTSGRAGEQFF. V and J are TRBV27 and TRBJ2-1; TRBD2 matches at 14 bases. This CDR3 has 17 amino acids. The germline gives CDR1 MNHEY, CDR2 SMNVEV (reference sequence). Unmatched junction bases numbered 13, after V lost 5 bases and J lost 10 bases.

The chain employs TRBV4-2 and TRBJ2-2; perhaps TRBD1 as D (5 bases). Germline CDR1 is LGHNA and CDR2 is YNFKEQ. The CDR3 consists of 15 residues. V was trimmed by 4 bases and J by 2 bases, leaving 11 bases between them. CDR3 DNA: TGTGCCAGCAGCCGGGGCGATGAAAACACCGGGGAGCTGTTTTTT. It specifies CASSRGDENTGELFF.

This clone was detected only a few times. The V and J genes are TRBV5-1 and TRBJ2-1; TRBD2 matches 14 bases. The V and J ends lost 1 base and 2 bases, in that order; junction bases with no gene match: 2. This CDR3 contains 17 residues. Germline V gives CDR1 SGHRS, CDR2 YFSETQ. The CDR3 bases are TGCGCCAGCAGCTTGCCGGGACTAGCGGGAGCCTACAATGAGCAGTTCTTC. Its protein product is CASSLPGLAGAYNEQFF.

This clone was found a few times. The genes are TRBV4-3 and TRBJ2-1; 7 nucleotides match TRBD1. CDR1 and CDR2 (germline): LGHNA, YSLEER. After removal of 2 bases from V and 5 bases from J, the junction contained 6 bases not matched to a gene. This CDR3 contains 15 residues. The CDR3 loop reads CASSQINTGDNEQFF. For the CDR3, the DNA is TGCGCCAGCAGCCAAATTAACACAGGGGACAATGAGCAGTTCTTC.

This clone was found many times. V is TRBV5-1 and J is TRBJ1-1; no reliable D call. With 3 bases removed from V and 1 base from J, the gap between germline ends came to 7 bases. The CDR3 is 13 amino acids. Germline values: CDR1 SGHRS, CDR2 YFSETQ. CDR3 residues: CASSSYRNTEAFF. The CDR3 nucleotides read TGCGCCAGCAGCTCCTACAGGAACACTGAAGCTTTCTTT.